Each of the 8 T cell receptor beta chains below was sequenced from the same sample in a study of CD8 T cells in Susac syndrome. Roughly 0.5 to 1 ug RNA was reverse transcribed with random hexamers. Using its own MiXCR run on the immunoSEQ multiplex PCR reads, TCRdb lists one record per CDR3 protein. The sample lists 210,000 or so distinct CDR3 sequences, about 94% occurring once. Sequences were obtained from CD4+ T cells from PBMCs. These receptors came from a human donor with Susac syndrome.

The chain links TRBV3-1 to TRBJ2-3; tentative D call: TRBD2 (7 bases). The CDR3 is 16 residues long. V was clipped by 2 bases and J by 1 base, with 13 bases between them. Germline V CDR1 and CDR2: LGHDT, YNNKEL (reference sequence). This chain's CDR3 is CASSQRGGAGTDTQYF. CDR3 nucleotides: TGTGCCAGCAGCCAAAGAGGGGGGGCTGGCACAGATACGCAGTATTTT.

The rearrangement uses TRBV20-1 and TRBJ2-5; 10 nucleotides line up with TRBD2. The CDR3 totals 15 residues. Trimming took 5 bases from V and 8 from J; bases not matched to a gene: 14. Germline loops: CDR1 DFQATT, CDR2 SNEGSKA (reference sequence). The DNA for the CDR3 is TGCAGTGCTCAAGGGGGGGAGACTAGCGGGTCTACCCAGTACTTC. It is translated as CSAQGGETSGSTQYF.

This clonotype was seen only once. V and J are TRBV19 and TRBJ2-5; D is unresolved. CDR3 size: 16 residues. Germline CDR1 reads LNHDA; CDR2 reads SQIVND (reference sequence). With 1 base removed from V and 1 base from J, the gap between germline ends came to 13 bases. In nucleotides, the CDR3 is TGTGCCAGTAGTATAGGAGGTGGGCAGTCCCAAGAGACCCAGTACTTC. Translated: CASSIGGGQSQETQYF.

CDR3 sequence: CASSVEDSEAFF. The CDR3 nucleotides read TGTGCCAGCAGCGTAGAGGACAGTGAAGCTTTCTTT. The rearrangement joins TRBV9 to TRBJ1-1, with a tentative D call TRBD1 (6 bases). V was clipped by 0 bases and J by 7 bases, with 7 bases between them. The CDR3 consists of 12 residues. The germline V gene encodes CDR1 SGDLS and CDR2 YYNGEE.

The rearrangement joins TRBV5-1 to TRBJ2-7, with a tentative D call TRBD1 (5 bases). The CDR3 has 13 amino acids. V lost 4 bases to trimming and J lost 3 bases, with 11 bases between them. Germline V gives CDR1 SGHRS, CDR2 YFSETQ. For the CDR3, the DNA is TGCGCCAGCAGCGCGGACACGGGCTACGAGCAGTACTTC. Protein: CASSADTGYEQYF.

With regard to this clonotype: The junction departs from germline at one end; a sequencing error may be responsible. The rearrangement joins TRBV30 to TRBJ1-3; perhaps TRBD1 as D (5 bases). The CDR3 runs to 15 residues. Germline CDR1 and CDR2: GTSNPN and SVGIG (reference sequence). The CDR3 region is CAWGRDSSSENTIYF. CDR3 DNA: TGTGCCTGGGGCAGGGACTCGAGCTCTGAAAACACCATATATTTT.

The chain has TRBV20-1 and TRBJ2-7; 7 positions match TRBD2. CDR3 length: 13 amino acids. Germline CDR1 is DFQATT and CDR2 is SNEGSKA (reference sequence). V dropped 6 bases and J dropped 0; count of bases not matched to a gene: 5. The CDR3 region has the DNA TGCAGTGCCAAACGGGGGGTCTCCTACGAGCAGTACTTC. This encodes CSAKRGVSYEQYF.

The chain is built from TRBV30 and TRBJ2-3; tentative D call: TRBD2 (6 bases). Germline V gene lookup returns CDR1 GTSNPN and CDR2 SVGIG (reference sequence). The CDR3 extends over 13 amino acids. V was pared by 2 bases and J by 1 base, with 7 bases between. CDR3 in amino acids: CAWSSGGTDTQYF. The CDR3 DNA is TGTGCCTGGAGTTCGGGGGGCACAGATACGCAGTATTTT.